Listed below are T cell receptor beta chains from one sample, sequenced in a study of identical twins. TCRdb re-called the 5' RACE reads through MiXCR, storing one row per CDR3 protein. The table has fewer than 250,000 distinct CDR3 sequences, 15% to 20% seen once. A further study also used this sample, focusing on T cells expressing NK-cell markers.

The sample consisted of CD8+ T cells sorted from blood. All receptors come from a woman under 30 in good health. Both conserved end residues are part of each CDR3. Each record gives: J gene, V gene, clone size, D gene, CDR3 DNA, CDR3 protein. A D gene is named only where the DNA matches it firmly. Not every row has a clone size; where given, it reads once, few, many or a size class.

>TRBJ2-7|TRBV27|NA|NA
TGTGCCAGCAGTTTATCAGGCTATAGCTCCTACGAGCAGTACTTC
CASSLSGYSSYEQYF
>TRBJ2-1|TRBV6-1|NA|NA
TGTGCCAGCAGGGATACGAGGGGGAATGAGCAGTTCTTC
CASRDTRGNEQFF
>TRBJ2-4|TRBV11-2|few|NA
TGTGCCAGCCGAGACGGATACTCAGCCAAAAACATTCAGTACTTC
CASRDGYSAKNIQYF
>TRBJ2-1|TRBV7-6|few|TRBD2
TGTGCCAGCAGCTTATACCGGGAGGGCCTCGGTGAGCAGTTCTTC
CASSLYREGLGEQFF
>TRBJ2-7|TRBV7-9|few|NA
TGTGCCAGCAGCTTACTCCCAACCTACGAGCAGTACTTC
CASSLLPTYEQYF
>TRBJ2-5|TRBV29-1|NA|NA
TGCAGCGTTGGTTTCCCGTACTTC
CSVGFPYF
>TRBJ1-4|TRBV15|NA|NA
TGTGCCACCGCTAGGGGAGCAACTAATGAAAAACTGTTTTTT
CATARGATNEKLFF
>TRBJ2-3|TRBV3-1|few|TRBD2
TGTGCCAGCAGCCTGGGAGGGGTGTCCTACACAGATACGCAGTATTTT
CASSLGGVSYTDTQYF
>TRBJ1-1|TRBV10-2|few|NA
TGCGCCAGCAGTGAGTCGAATACTGAAGCTTTCTTT
CASSESNTEAFF
>TRBJ2-5|TRBV5-1|few|NA
TGCGCCAGCATGGCAGGGGATGAGACCCAGTACTTC
CASMAGDETQYF
>TRBJ2-1|TRBV6-5|NA|TRBD2
TGTGCCAGCAGTTCCGGACTAGCGGGTTCCTACAATGAGCAGTTCTTC
CASSSGLAGSYNEQFF
>TRBJ1-1|TRBV5-1|many|NA
TGCGCCAGCAGCTCCCTTGGGGTTGAAGCTTTCTTT
CASSSLGVEAFF
>TRBJ1-5|TRBV12-3/TRBV12-4|many|NA
TGTGCCAGCAGTTTAGTCGGGGCAGGGGGCAATCAGCCCCAGCATTTT
CASSLVGAGGNQPQHF
>TRBJ2-5|TRBV9|NA|TRBD2
TGTGCCAGCAGCGCGGGGGGTGAAGAGACCCAGTACTTC
CASSAGGEETQYF
>TRBJ2-7|TRBV5-1|NA|TRBD2
TGCGCCAGCAGCTTGGAATGGGGGGGCTACGAGCAGTACTTC
CASSLEWGGYEQYF
>TRBJ2-5|TRBV16|NA|TRBD2
TGTGCCAGCAGCCACCTAACTAGCGCAGAGACCCAGTACTTC
CASSHLTSAETQYF
>TRBJ2-3|TRBV13|NA|NA
TGTGCCAGCAGCTTAGGCCTTCGGGGATCACGTACGCAGTATTTT
CASSLGLRGSRTQYF
>TRBJ2-5|TRBV27|few|TRBD2
TGTGCCAGCAGTCCCTGGCGGCGGGAGGTGGAGACCCAGTACTTC
CASSPWRREVETQYF
>TRBJ2-1|TRBV5-1|many|NA
TGCGCCAGCAGCTTGTCCCCCTCCTCTCTAGCAATGGCGGGGAATGAGCAGTTCTTC
CASSLSPSSLAMAGNEQFF
>TRBJ2-2|TRBV7-2|few|NA
TGTGCCAGCAGCCCGACTGGACCCCACTCGTTTGGCGGGGAGCTGTTTTTT
CASSPTGPHSFGGELFF
>TRBJ1-1|TRBV6-1|NA|NA
TGTGCCGGGGAGACAATTGAAGCTTTCTTT
CAGETIEAFF
>TRBJ2-2|TRBV20-1|once|TRBD2
TGCAGTGCTGCGCTATCCCTAGCGGGGGTGAGGACCGGGGAGCTGGTTTTT
CSAALSLAGVRTGELVF
>TRBJ2-1|TRBV9|many|TRBD1
TGTGCCAGCAGCACATCGACAGGGGGTGATGAGCAGTTCTTC
CASSTSTGGDEQFF
>TRBJ1-1|TRBV12-3/TRBV12-4|few|NA
TGTGCCAGCGGAAATCCGAACACTGAAGCTTTCTTT
CASGNPNTEAFF
>TRBJ2-1|TRBV19|NA|TRBD2
TGTGCCAGTAGCGGGACTAGCGGGAGGAGCTCCTACAATGAGCAGTTCTTC
CASSGTSGRSSYNEQFF
>TRBJ2-2|TRBV27|NA|TRBD2
TGTGCCAGCAGTTTGGGACTAGCGGGAGGGCCCGGCGGGGAGCTGTTTTTT
CASSLGLAGGPGGELFF
>TRBJ2-1|TRBV2|few|NA
TGTGCCAGCAGTGGCGCAGGCAATGAGCAGTTCTTC
CASSGAGNEQFF
>TRBJ2-5|TRBV6-5|few|TRBD2
TGTGCCAGCAGTTACCTGACGGGAGGCCTCCAAGAGACCCAGTACTTC
CASSYLTGGLQETQYF
>TRBJ2-7|TRBV6-1|few|NA
TGTGCCAGCAGTATTGGACGGTGGATCCACGAGCAGTACTTC
CASSIGRWIHEQYF
>TRBJ2-7|TRBV27|NA|NA
TGTGCCAGCACCCATCGGGGCGGGGGACAGGAGTACGAGCAGTACTTC
CASTHRGGGQEYEQYF
>TRBJ2-5|TRBV12-3/TRBV12-4|few|TRBD2
TGTGCCAGCAGTAGCGGGAGGGCCCCAGAGACCCAGTACTTC
CASSSGRAPETQYF
>TRBJ2-5|TRBV15|few|NA
TGTGCCACCAGCAGAGAAGGCTCAGGAGAGACCCAGTACTTC
CATSREGSGETQYF
>TRBJ2-1|TRBV4-1|NA|NA
TGCGCCAGCAGTCCCCAGAGCTCCTACAATGAGCAGTTCTTC
CASSPQSSYNEQFF
>TRBJ2-5|TRBV27|few|NA
TGTGCCAGCAGTTCCTTAGTAAGCCAAGAGACCCAGTACTTC
CASSSLVSQETQYF
>TRBJ2-5|TRBV7-9|few|NA
TGTGCCGGGGCGGATTTAGAGACCCAGTACTTC
CAGADLETQYF
>TRBJ2-5|TRBV7-9|NA|TRBD2
TGTGCCAGCAGGTTCCTAGCGGGAGGTGGCAGAGAGACCCAGTACTTC
CASRFLAGGGRETQYF
>TRBJ2-1|TRBV7-9|few|TRBD2
TGTGCCAGCAGCTCGCCTCTAGCGGACTCCTACAATGAGCAGTTCTTC
CASSSPLADSYNEQFF
>TRBJ2-3|TRBV12-3/TRBV12-4|NA|TRBD1
TGTGCCTGCAGTTTAGCGCTAGAAAAGGGGGCCTTAGGAGATACGCAGTATTTT
CACSLALEKGALGDTQYF
>TRBJ2-3|TRBV12-3/TRBV12-4|NA|NA
TGTGCCAGTCGAGGGGAAAGCACAGATACGCAGTATTTT
CASRGESTDTQYF
>TRBJ2-7|TRBV9|NA|NA
TGTGCCAGCAGCAGCCAGAGAGGAGCCGACGAGCAGTACTTC
CASSSQRGADEQYF
>TRBJ2-7|TRBV5-1|NA|NA
TGCGCCAGCAGCTTGATGGGGGAGGCCTACGAGCAGTACTTC
CASSLMGEAYEQYF
>TRBJ2-5|TRBV7-9|NA|NA
TGTGCCAGCAGCTTAACTTTCGGCAGGGGCCAAGAGACCCAGTACTTC
CASSLTFGRGQETQYF
>TRBJ2-5|TRBV9|NA|TRBD2
TGTGCCAGCAGCGTAACTAGCGGGGGGAAAGAGACCCAGTACTTC
CASSVTSGGKETQYF
>TRBJ1-6|TRBV6-4|NA|NA
TGTGCCAGCAAAAGCCGGGACTTGGATAATTCACCCCTCCACTTT
CASKSRDLDNSPLHF
>TRBJ2-1|TRBV12-3/TRBV12-4|few|NA
TGTGCCAGCACCTTGGGGGGGGCCGGTGAGCAGTTCTTC
CASTLGGAGEQFF